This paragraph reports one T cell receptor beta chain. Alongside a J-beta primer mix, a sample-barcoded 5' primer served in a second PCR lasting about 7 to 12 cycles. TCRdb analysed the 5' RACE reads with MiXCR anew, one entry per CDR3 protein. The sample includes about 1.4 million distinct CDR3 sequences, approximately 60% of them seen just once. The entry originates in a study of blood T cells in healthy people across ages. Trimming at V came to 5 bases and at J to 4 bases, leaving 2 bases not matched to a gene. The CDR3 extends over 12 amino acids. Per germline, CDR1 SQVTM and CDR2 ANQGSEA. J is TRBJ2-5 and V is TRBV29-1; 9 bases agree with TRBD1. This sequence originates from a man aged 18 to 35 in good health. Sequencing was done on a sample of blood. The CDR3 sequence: CSVRTGVETQYF. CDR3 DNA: TGCAGCGTTAGGACAGGGGTAGAGACCCAGTACTTC.